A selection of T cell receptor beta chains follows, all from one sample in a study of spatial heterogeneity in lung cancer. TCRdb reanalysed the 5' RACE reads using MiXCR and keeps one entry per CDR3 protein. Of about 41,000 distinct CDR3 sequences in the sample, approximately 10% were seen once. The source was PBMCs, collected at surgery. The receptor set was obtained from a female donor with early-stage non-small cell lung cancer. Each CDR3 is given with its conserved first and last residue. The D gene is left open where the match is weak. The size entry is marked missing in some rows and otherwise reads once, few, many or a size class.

CDR3aa: CASTTRLAADTQYF
CDR3nt: TGTGCCAGCACCACTCGGCTAGCCGCAGATACGCAGTATTTT
abundance: -
d_gene: -
v_gene: TRBV12-3/TRBV12-4
j_gene: TRBJ2-3

CDR3aa: CASSDLLSYEQYF
CDR3nt: TGTGCCAGCTCTGACTTGCTCTCCTACGAGCAGTACTTC
abundance: -
d_gene: -
v_gene: TRBV2
j_gene: TRBJ2-7

CDR3aa: CASSPPGQGLSEQYF
CDR3nt: TGTGCCAGCAGCCCGCCGGGACAGGGGCTGAGCGAGCAGTACTTC
abundance: few
d_gene: TRBD1
v_gene: TRBV12-3/TRBV12-4
j_gene: TRBJ2-7

CDR3aa: CASSRTHSTDTQYF
CDR3nt: TGTGCCAGCAGCCGGACACACAGCACAGATACGCAGTATTTT
abundance: -
d_gene: -
v_gene: TRBV7-2
j_gene: TRBJ2-3

CDR3aa: CASSQGVAIAKNIQYF
CDR3nt: TGCGCCAGCAGCCAAGGGGTAGCCATAGCCAAAAACATTCAGTACTTC
abundance: many
d_gene: -
v_gene: TRBV4-1
j_gene: TRBJ2-4

CDR3aa: CSARYNQGYTF
CDR3nt: TGCAGTGCCAGATACAATCAAGGCTACACCTTC
abundance: few
d_gene: -
v_gene: TRBV20-1
j_gene: TRBJ1-2

CDR3aa: CASSLGLAGFPSTDTQYF
CDR3nt: TGTGCCAGCAGCTTAGGGCTAGCGGGGTTCCCTAGCACAGATACGCAGTATTTT
abundance: few
d_gene: TRBD2
v_gene: TRBV7-2
j_gene: TRBJ2-3

CDR3aa: CASSVVAGAGELFF
CDR3nt: TGTGCCAGCAGCGTAGTAGCGGGGGCCGGGGAGCTGTTTTTT
abundance: few
d_gene: TRBD2
v_gene: TRBV9
j_gene: TRBJ2-2

CDR3aa: CSATTPAGNTEAFF
CDR3nt: TGCAGTGCTACTACACCCGCAGGGAACACTGAAGCTTTCTTT
abundance: many
d_gene: -
v_gene: TRBV20-1
j_gene: TRBJ1-1

CDR3aa: CASSGDSNQPQHF
CDR3nt: TGTGCCAGCAGTGGGGACAGCAATCAGCCCCAGCATTTT
abundance: few
d_gene: -
v_gene: TRBV6-5
j_gene: TRBJ1-5

CDR3aa: CASSEQGDTQYF
CDR3nt: TGTGCCAGCAGTGAGCAGGGGGATACGCAGTATTTT
abundance: few
d_gene: -
v_gene: TRBV2
j_gene: TRBJ2-3

CDR3aa: CSAARTSSYNEQFF
CDR3nt: TGCAGTGCTGCAAGGACTAGCTCCTACAATGAGCAGTTCTTC
abundance: -
d_gene: TRBD2
v_gene: TRBV20-1
j_gene: TRBJ2-1

CDR3aa: CASSLAGGGPGYEQFF
CDR3nt: TGTGCCAGCAGCTTAGCCGGCGGGGGGCCGGGGTATGAGCAGTTCTTC
abundance: medium-sized
d_gene: TRBD2
v_gene: TRBV7-2
j_gene: TRBJ2-1

CDR3aa: CASSTPGTAFWGYTF
CDR3nt: TGTGCCAGTAGTACCCCCGGGACAGCGTTCTGGGGCTACACCTTC
abundance: many
d_gene: TRBD1
v_gene: TRBV19
j_gene: TRBJ1-2

CDR3aa: CASTLDGLASYEQYF
CDR3nt: TGTGCCAGCACCCTCGATGGGCTAGCGAGCTACGAGCAGTACTTC
abundance: few
d_gene: -
v_gene: TRBV12-3/TRBV12-4
j_gene: TRBJ2-7

CDR3aa: CASSQGTGGEAFF
CDR3nt: TGCGCCAGCAGCCAAGGGACAGGGGGCGAAGCTTTCTTT
abundance: few
d_gene: TRBD1
v_gene: TRBV4-1
j_gene: TRBJ1-1

CDR3aa: CASSPSGQGPEQPQHF
CDR3nt: TGTGCCAGCAGCCCCTCGGGACAGGGGCCCGAACAGCCCCAGCATTTT
abundance: few
d_gene: TRBD1
v_gene: TRBV5-6
j_gene: TRBJ1-5

CDR3aa: CASSSEGSSYNEQFF
CDR3nt: TGTGCCAGCAGCTCGGAGGGGAGCTCCTACAATGAGCAGTTCTTC
abundance: many
d_gene: -
v_gene: TRBV7-9
j_gene: TRBJ2-1

CDR3aa: CASSLGRGPGSPLHF
CDR3nt: TGTGCCAGCAGCTTAGGAAGGGGACCAGGTTCACCCCTCCACTTT
abundance: -
d_gene: -
v_gene: TRBV7-9
j_gene: TRBJ1-6

CDR3aa: CASSLGENTEAFF
CDR3nt: TGTGCCAGCAGCTTAGGGGAGAACACTGAAGCTTTCTTT
abundance: -
d_gene: -
v_gene: TRBV7-2
j_gene: TRBJ1-1

CDR3aa: CAWSELTNEQFF
CDR3nt: TGTGCCTGGAGTGAGCTTACCAATGAGCAGTTCTTC
abundance: few
d_gene: -
v_gene: TRBV30
j_gene: TRBJ2-1

CDR3aa: CASTLDSSSYEQYF
CDR3nt: TGTGCCAGCACCCTGGACAGCAGCTCCTACGAGCAGTACTTC
abundance: few
d_gene: -
v_gene: TRBV6-6
j_gene: TRBJ2-7

CDR3aa: CASSEDTLGVSNQPQHF
CDR3nt: TGTGCCAGCAGTGAAGACACCCTCGGGGTTAGCAATCAGCCCCAGCATTTT
abundance: many
d_gene: -
v_gene: TRBV2
j_gene: TRBJ1-5

CDR3aa: CASSPIVGTGELFF
CDR3nt: TGCGCCAGCAGCCCGATCGTCGGAACCGGGGAGCTGTTTTTT
abundance: -
d_gene: -
v_gene: TRBV5-1
j_gene: TRBJ2-2

CDR3aa: CASSSEPTSTDTQYF
CDR3nt: TGCGCCAGCAGCAGCGAGCCGACTAGCACAGATACGCAGTATTTT
abundance: few
d_gene: -
v_gene: TRBV5-1
j_gene: TRBJ2-3

CDR3aa: CASSRESRVGFF
CDR3nt: TGTGCCAGCAGCCGGGAATCTAGGGTAGGGTTCTTC
abundance: few
d_gene: -
v_gene: TRBV7-9
j_gene: TRBJ2-1

CDR3aa: CASSPGLRTANEKLFF
CDR3nt: TGTGCCAGCTCCCCGGGTCTGCGCACAGCTAATGAAAAACTGTTTTTT
abundance: many
d_gene: -
v_gene: TRBV18
j_gene: TRBJ1-4

CDR3aa: CASSSISGGRQSITDTQYF
CDR3nt: TGTGCCAGCAGCTCTATTAGCGGGGGCCGACAGTCTATAACAGATACGCAGTATTTT
abundance: -
d_gene: TRBD2
v_gene: TRBV5-6
j_gene: TRBJ2-3

CDR3aa: CASSLDRGPEAFF
CDR3nt: TGTGCCAGCAGCTTGGACAGGGGGCCTGAAGCTTTCTTT
abundance: -
d_gene: TRBD1
v_gene: TRBV11-2
j_gene: TRBJ1-1

CDR3aa: CASSLRQGEQPQHF
CDR3nt: TGTGCCAGCAGTTTGCGGCAGGGGGAACAGCCCCAGCATTTT
abundance: -
d_gene: TRBD1
v_gene: TRBV12-3/TRBV12-4
j_gene: TRBJ1-5

CDR3aa: CASRSAAASLYEQYF
CDR3nt: TGTGCCAGCAGGTCCGCGGCAGCCTCCCTTTACGAGCAGTACTTC
abundance: few
d_gene: -
v_gene: TRBV6-2/TRBV6-3
j_gene: TRBJ2-7

CDR3aa: CASSLGGTAYEQYF
CDR3nt: TGCGCCAGCAGCTTGGGCGGGACAGCCTACGAGCAGTACTTC
abundance: many
d_gene: -
v_gene: TRBV5-1
j_gene: TRBJ2-7

CDR3aa: CASSSFYPTGELFF
CDR3nt: TGTGCCAGCAGCTCCTTTTATCCGACCGGGGAGCTGTTTTTT
abundance: few
d_gene: -
v_gene: TRBV7-9
j_gene: TRBJ2-2

CDR3aa: CASSSRPGSTGELFF
CDR3nt: TGTGCCAGCAGTTCCCGCCCGGGGAGCACCGGGGAGCTGTTTTTT
abundance: few
d_gene: -
v_gene: TRBV12-3/TRBV12-4
j_gene: TRBJ2-2

CDR3aa: CASTRGRSEKLFF
CDR3nt: TGTGCCAGCACCAGGGGTAGGAGTGAAAAACTGTTTTTT
abundance: -
d_gene: -
v_gene: TRBV6-1
j_gene: TRBJ1-4

CDR3aa: CSARVRANTGELFF
CDR3nt: TGCAGTGCTCGGGTCCGGGCGAACACCGGGGAGCTGTTTTTT
abundance: many
d_gene: -
v_gene: TRBV20-1
j_gene: TRBJ2-2

CDR3aa: CASSYGLAGITSYEQYF
CDR3nt: TGCGCCAGCAGCTACGGACTAGCGGGGATCACCTCCTACGAGCAGTACTTC
abundance: -
d_gene: TRBD2
v_gene: TRBV5-1
j_gene: TRBJ2-7

CDR3aa: CASSPERDTEAFF
CDR3nt: TGTGCCAGCTCACCGGAGCGGGACACTGAAGCTTTCTTT
abundance: medium-sized
d_gene: -
v_gene: TRBV18
j_gene: TRBJ1-1

CDR3aa: CSAIKLAGSYSEQFF
CDR3nt: TGCAGTGCTATCAAACTAGCGGGGTCGTACAGTGAGCAGTTCTTC
abundance: -
d_gene: TRBD2
v_gene: TRBV20-1
j_gene: TRBJ2-1

CDR3aa: CASSASTDTQYF
CDR3nt: TGTGCCAGCAGCGCGAGCACAGATACGCAGTATTTT
abundance: -
d_gene: -
v_gene: TRBV5-4
j_gene: TRBJ2-3

CDR3aa: CASSASQGAVSPLHF
CDR3nt: TGTGCCAGCAGCGCTTCACAGGGGGCGGTTTCACCCCTCCACTTT
abundance: -
d_gene: TRBD1
v_gene: TRBV9
j_gene: TRBJ1-6

CDR3aa: CSASGQGLSRLQETQYF
CDR3nt: TGCAGTGCTTCTGGACAGGGACTATCTAGATTACAAGAGACCCAGTACTTC
abundance: -
d_gene: -
v_gene: TRBV20-1
j_gene: TRBJ2-5

CDR3aa: CASSSHQGPGANVLTF
CDR3nt: TGTGCCAGTAGTTCCCACCAGGGTCCAGGGGCCAACGTCCTGACTTTC
abundance: few
d_gene: -
v_gene: TRBV19
j_gene: TRBJ2-6

CDR3aa: CATSAGVHEQYF
CDR3nt: TGTGCCACCAGCGCGGGGGTCCACGAGCAGTACTTC
abundance: -
d_gene: TRBD2
v_gene: TRBV19
j_gene: TRBJ2-7

CDR3aa: CASSFFNQPQHF
CDR3nt: TGTGCCAGCAGCTTCTTTAATCAGCCCCAGCATTTT
abundance: -
d_gene: -
v_gene: TRBV13
j_gene: TRBJ1-5

CDR3aa: CASTTDRGSGGYTF
CDR3nt: TGTGCCAGCACTACGGACAGGGGTTCAGGTGGCTACACCTTC
abundance: few
d_gene: TRBD1
v_gene: TRBV2
j_gene: TRBJ1-2

CDR3aa: CASSFSGANVLTF
CDR3nt: TGTGCCAGCAGTTTTTCTGGGGCCAACGTCCTGACTTTC
abundance: few
d_gene: -
v_gene: TRBV27
j_gene: TRBJ2-6

CDR3aa: CASRRGGAETQYF
CDR3nt: TGTGCCAGCAGACGGGGTGGGGCAGAGACCCAGTACTTC
abundance: few
d_gene: -
v_gene: TRBV12-3/TRBV12-4
j_gene: TRBJ2-5

CDR3aa: CASSESANSYEQYF
CDR3nt: TGTGCCAGCAGTGAATCGGCCAACTCCTACGAGCAGTACTTC
abundance: -
d_gene: -
v_gene: TRBV25-1
j_gene: TRBJ2-7

CDR3aa: CASSLGELRNTEAFF
CDR3nt: TGTGCCAGCAGTCTGGGGGAATTAAGGAACACTGAAGCTTTCTTT
abundance: -
d_gene: -
v_gene: TRBV12-3/TRBV12-4
j_gene: TRBJ1-1